This TCR beta chain was retrieved from a study of blood T cell repertoires in COVID-19 (dated by TCRdb to 2020 to 2022). Background on the whole study: Samples from collaborators originated in the United States, Italy and Spain and spanned both the acute and convalescent phases of COVID-19. The prospective study material was composed of cDNA or gDNA derived from T cells, B-cell-depleted T cells, or PBMCs. Subjects who had been exposed to COVID-19, were actively infected with it, or had recovered from it provided the deeply sampled blood TCRbeta repertoires that made up the dataset. The repertoires were released in a freely available public database meant as a resource for research on the immune response to SARS-CoV-2. Samples came from the ongoing ImmuneRACE study (first 160 participants) plus 1,254 subjects from 6 global collaborators. Sample metadata almost always included a de-identified subject ID, COVID-19 status, age in years and sex. Where HLA class I and class II types were available, the types were taken from metadata supplied by the sample provider, not from assay-based typing. Study-wide findings and limitations: The amount of clinical and demographic metadata varied by source and participant and was provided uncurated.

One collaborating source in Seattle enrolled patients during active infection and followed them longitudinally through the course of disease. The collaborating institutions used their own protocols to collect whole blood in K2EDTA tubes. For TCRbeta analysis, collaborators shipped samples in one of three forms: frozen whole blood, isolated PBMCs, or DNA extracted from either of those sample types. V ends up 4 bases short and J 5 bases short, with an unmatched junction base count of 11. In the germline V gene, CDR1 corresponds to MGHRA and CDR2 to YSYEKL. The CDR3 runs 17 residues from the cysteine to the phenylalanine. The only DNA kept is the CDR3, 51 bases in frame from the first base. TCRbeta CDR3 regions were amplified from genomic DNA by means of the immunoSEQ Assay, a bias-controlled multiplex PCR. The study's processing was this. The number of nucleated cells in each sample was estimated from the amplification of reference gene primers within the assay. To quantify the absolute abundance of each unique TCRbeta CDR3 rearrangement, sequence reads were collapsed and filtered. For each sample, productive Simpson clonality was calculated by taking the square root of Simpson's diversity index across productive rearrangements. Held by TCRdb, this immuneACCESS table contains in-frame sequences only and omits some clones. Under half of the omission traces to an unresolved V gene where checked; the cause of the rest is unknown. Clonal size and the V and J genes are those of that table, whereas D and trimming came from the DNA. The sample table holds 200,000 to 250,000 clones, of which 70% to 90% were seen once. The leading ten clones occupy around 6.6% of the sample.

About this clone: Its antigen specificity is not known. Base-call qualities are not available, and no considerably larger clone is one nucleotide away.

Rearrangement joined TRBV4-1 to TRBJ2-5, and 12 junction bases match TRBD2. Source material: peripheral blood. The receptor was isolated from a woman in her 30s with COVID-19, enrolled during active disease. CDR3 protein: CASSRQTSGRRGETQYF. The DNA reads as follows: TGCGCCAGCAGCCGGCAGACTAGCGGGAGACGAGGGGAGACCCAGTACTTC.